This T cell receptor beta chain was identified during a study of cytomegalovirus exposure and HLA in healthy donors. Method: immunoSEQ multiplex PCR; TCRdb's copy keeps in-frame clones and lacks some. The data show about 200,000 clones, with 80% to 85% seen just once and roughly 1.2% held by the top ten. The CDR3 loop spans 13 amino acids. The V gene end was trimmed by 4 bases and the J gene end by 6 bases; junction bases not matched to a gene: 5. Germline V gene lookup returns CDR1 GTSNPN and CDR2 SVGIG (reference sequence). Study outcomes and limitations: Researchers catalogued some 160 TCR beta chains as cytomegalovirus-associated. In vitro confirmation showed three CMV-associated chains to be CMV antigen specific. Some public TCRs appeared in many individuals, while most sequences were rare. Subsequent analysis found a tendency for first-cohort TCR clusters to co-occur within the 95 to 150 validation repertoires.

With respect to this clone: What it binds is not known.

The TCR was taken from a woman aged 25 to 39 in good health and CMV-seronegative. What was sequenced was PBMCs. The chain employs TRBV30 and TRBJ2-3; 9 nucleotides match TRBD1. The CDR3 DNA follows: TGTGCCTGGAAGGGACAGGGCCCGGATACGCAGTATTTT. Encoded protein: CAWKGQGPDTQYF.